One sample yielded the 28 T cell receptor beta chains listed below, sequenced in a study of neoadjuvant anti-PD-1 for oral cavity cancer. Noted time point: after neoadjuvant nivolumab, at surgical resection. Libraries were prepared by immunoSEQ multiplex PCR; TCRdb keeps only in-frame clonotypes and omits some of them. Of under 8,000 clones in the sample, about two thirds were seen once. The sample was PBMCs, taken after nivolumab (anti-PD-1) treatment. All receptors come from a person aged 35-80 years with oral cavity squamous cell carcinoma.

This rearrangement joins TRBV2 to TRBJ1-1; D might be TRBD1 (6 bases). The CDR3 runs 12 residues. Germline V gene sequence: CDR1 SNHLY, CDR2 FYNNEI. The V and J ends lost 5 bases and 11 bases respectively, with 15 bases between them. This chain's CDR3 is CASSYRDLGAFF. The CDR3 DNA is TGTGCCAGCAGTTACAGGGATCTAGGCGCTTTCTTT.

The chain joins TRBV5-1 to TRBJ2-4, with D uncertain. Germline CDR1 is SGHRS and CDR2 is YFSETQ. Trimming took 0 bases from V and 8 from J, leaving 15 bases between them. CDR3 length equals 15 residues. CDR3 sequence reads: CASSLGALRTDIQYF. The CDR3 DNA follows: TGCGCCAGCAGCTTGGGGGCCTTACGAACAGACATTCAGTACTTC.

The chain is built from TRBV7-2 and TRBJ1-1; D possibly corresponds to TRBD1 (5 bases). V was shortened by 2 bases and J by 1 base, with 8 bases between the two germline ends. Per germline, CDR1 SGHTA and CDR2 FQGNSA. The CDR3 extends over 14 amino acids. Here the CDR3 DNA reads TGTGCCAGCAGCTTAAACGGGGGGAACACTGAAGCTTTCTTT. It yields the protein CASSLNGGNTEAFF.

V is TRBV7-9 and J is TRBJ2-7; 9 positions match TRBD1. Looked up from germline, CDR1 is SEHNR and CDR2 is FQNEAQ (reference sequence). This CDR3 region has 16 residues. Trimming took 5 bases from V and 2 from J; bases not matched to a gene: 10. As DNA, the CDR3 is TGTGCCAGCAGCCTACGACAGGGGGAAGTGACCTACGAGCAGTACTTC. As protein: CASSLRQGEVTYEQYF.

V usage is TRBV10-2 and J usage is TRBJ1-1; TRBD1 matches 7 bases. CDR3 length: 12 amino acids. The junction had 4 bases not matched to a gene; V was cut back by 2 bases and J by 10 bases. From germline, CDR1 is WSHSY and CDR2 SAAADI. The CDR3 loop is CASSEMRGPAFF. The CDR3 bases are TGCGCCAGCAGTGAGATGAGGGGGCCAGCTTTCTTT.

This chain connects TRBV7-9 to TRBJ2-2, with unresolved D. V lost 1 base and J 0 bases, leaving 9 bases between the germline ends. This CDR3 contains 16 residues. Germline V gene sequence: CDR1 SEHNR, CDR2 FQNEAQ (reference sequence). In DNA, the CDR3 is TGTGCCAGCAGCTTAGTTTGGGGTTCGAACACCGGGGAGCTGTTTTTT. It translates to CASSLVWGSNTGELFF. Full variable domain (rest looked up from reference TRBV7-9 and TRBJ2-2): DTGVSQNPRHKITKRGQNVTFRCDPISEHNRLYWYRQTLGQGPEFLTYFQNEAQLEKSRLLSDRFSAERPKGSFSTLEIQRTEQGDSAMYLCASSLVWGSNTGELFFGEGSRLTVL.

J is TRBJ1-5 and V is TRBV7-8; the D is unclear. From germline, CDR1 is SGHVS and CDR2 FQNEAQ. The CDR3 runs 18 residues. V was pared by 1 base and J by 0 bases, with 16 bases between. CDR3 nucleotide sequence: TGTGCCAGCAGCTTAGGGCTCCGACTCGAAATTAGCAATCAGCCCCAGCATTTT. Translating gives CASSLGLRLEISNQPQHF.

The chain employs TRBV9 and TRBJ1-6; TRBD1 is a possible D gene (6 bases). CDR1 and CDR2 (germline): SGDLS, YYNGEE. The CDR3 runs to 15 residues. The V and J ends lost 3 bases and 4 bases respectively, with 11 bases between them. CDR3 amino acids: CASSERTAYNSPLHF. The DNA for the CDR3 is TGTGCCAGCAGCGAGCGGACAGCGTATAATTCACCCCTCCACTTT.

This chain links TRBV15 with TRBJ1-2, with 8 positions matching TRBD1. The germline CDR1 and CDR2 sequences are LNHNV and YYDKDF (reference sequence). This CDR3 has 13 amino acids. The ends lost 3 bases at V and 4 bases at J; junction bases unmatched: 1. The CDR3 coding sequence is TGTGCCACCAGCAGCGACAGGGGCTATGGCTACACCTTC. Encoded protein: CATSSDRGYGYTF.

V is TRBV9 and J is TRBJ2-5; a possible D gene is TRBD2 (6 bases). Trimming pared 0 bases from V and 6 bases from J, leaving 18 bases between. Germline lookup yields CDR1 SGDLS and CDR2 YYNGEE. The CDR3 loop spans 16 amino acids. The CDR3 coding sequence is TGTGCCAGCAGCGTAGGAGCCCAGCGGAGCGGGCAGACCCAGTACTTC. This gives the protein CASSVGAQRSGQTQYF.

The CDR3 reads CASSSIMGRKDHEQYF. The CDR3 DNA is TGTGCCAGCAGTTCAATTATGGGACGGAAAGACCACGAGCAGTACTTC. V gene TRBV28 combines with J gene TRBJ2-7, with D perhaps given as TRBD1 or TRBD2 (5 bases each). Germline CDR1 reads MDHEN; CDR2 reads SYDVKM. The CDR3 sequence is 16 residues long. V was shortened by 4 bases and J by 5 bases, with 21 bases between the two germline ends.

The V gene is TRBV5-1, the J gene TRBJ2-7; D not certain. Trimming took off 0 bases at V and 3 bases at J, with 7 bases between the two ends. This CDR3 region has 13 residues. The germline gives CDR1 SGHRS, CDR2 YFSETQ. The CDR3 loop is CASSLAYYYEQYF. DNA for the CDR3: TGCGCCAGCAGCTTGGCATACTACTACGAGCAGTACTTC. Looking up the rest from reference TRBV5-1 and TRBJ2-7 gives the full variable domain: KAGVTQTPRYLIKTRGQQVTLSCSPISGHRSVSWYQQTPGQGLQFLFEYFSETQRNKGNFPGRFSGRQFSNSRSEMNVSTLELGDSALYLCASSLAYYYEQYFGPGTRLTVT.

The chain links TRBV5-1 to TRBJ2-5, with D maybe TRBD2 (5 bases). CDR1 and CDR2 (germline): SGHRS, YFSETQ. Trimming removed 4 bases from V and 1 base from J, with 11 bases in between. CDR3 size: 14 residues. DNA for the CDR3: TGCGCCAGCAGCGTGGAGGCAGCCCAAGAGACCCAGTACTTC. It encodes CASSVEAAQETQYF.

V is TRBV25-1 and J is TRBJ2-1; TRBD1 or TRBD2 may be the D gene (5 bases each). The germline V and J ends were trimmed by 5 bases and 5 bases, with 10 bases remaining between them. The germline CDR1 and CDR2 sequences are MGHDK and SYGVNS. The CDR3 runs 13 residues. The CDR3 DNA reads TGTGCCAGCAGTCGAGGGACCCACAATGAGCAGTTCTTC. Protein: CASSRGTHNEQFF.

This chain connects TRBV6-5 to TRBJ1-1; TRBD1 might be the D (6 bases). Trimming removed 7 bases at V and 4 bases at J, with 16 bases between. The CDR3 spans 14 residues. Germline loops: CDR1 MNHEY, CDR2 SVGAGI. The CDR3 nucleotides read TGTGCCAGCACCCCCCGAACAGGGCGCACTGAAGCTTTCTTT. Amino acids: CASTPRTGRTEAFF.

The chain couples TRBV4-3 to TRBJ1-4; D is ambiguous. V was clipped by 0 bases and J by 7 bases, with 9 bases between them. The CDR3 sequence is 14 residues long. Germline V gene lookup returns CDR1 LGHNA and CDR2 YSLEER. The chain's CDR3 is CASSQDRRSEKLFF. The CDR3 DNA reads TGCGCCAGCAGCCAAGATCGGAGGAGTGAAAAACTGTTTTTT.

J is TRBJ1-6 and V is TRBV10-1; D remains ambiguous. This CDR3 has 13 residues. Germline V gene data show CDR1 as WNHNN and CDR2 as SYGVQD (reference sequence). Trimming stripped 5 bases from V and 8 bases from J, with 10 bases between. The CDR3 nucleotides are TGCGCCAGCAGTCGCGACGGAGATTCACCCCTCCACTTT. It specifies CASSRDGDSPLHF.

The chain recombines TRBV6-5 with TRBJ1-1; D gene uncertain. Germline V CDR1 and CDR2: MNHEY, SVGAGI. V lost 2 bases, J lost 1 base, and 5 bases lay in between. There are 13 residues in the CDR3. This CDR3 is CASSYAKNTEAFF. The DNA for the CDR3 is TGTGCCAGCAGTTACGCCAAGAACACTGAAGCTTTCTTT.

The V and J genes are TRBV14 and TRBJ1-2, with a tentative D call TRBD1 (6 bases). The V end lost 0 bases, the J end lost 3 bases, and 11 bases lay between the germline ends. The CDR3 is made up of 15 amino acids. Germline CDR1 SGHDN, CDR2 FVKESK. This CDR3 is CASSQDLGADYGYTF. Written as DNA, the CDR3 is TGTGCCAGCAGCCAAGATCTGGGGGCTGACTATGGCTACACCTTC.

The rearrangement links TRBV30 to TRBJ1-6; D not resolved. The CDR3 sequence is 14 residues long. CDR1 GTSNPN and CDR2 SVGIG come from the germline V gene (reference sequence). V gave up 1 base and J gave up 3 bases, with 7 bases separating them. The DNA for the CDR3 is TGTGCCTGGAGTGGGACCCGCTATAATTCACCCCTCCACTTT. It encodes CAWSGTRYNSPLHF. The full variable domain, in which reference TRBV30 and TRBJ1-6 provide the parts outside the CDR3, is SQTIHQWPATLVQPVGSPLSLECTVEGTSNPNLYWYRQAAGRGLQLLFYSVGIGQISSEVPQNLSASRPQDRQFILSSKKLLLSDSGFYLCAWSGTRYNSPLHFGNGTRLTVT.

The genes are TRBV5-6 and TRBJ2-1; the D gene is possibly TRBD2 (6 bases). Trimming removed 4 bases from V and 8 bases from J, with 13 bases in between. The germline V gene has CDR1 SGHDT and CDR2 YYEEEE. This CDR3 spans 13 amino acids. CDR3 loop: CASSPPGLDEQFF. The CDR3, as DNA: TGTGCCAGCAGCCCGCCGGGACTGGATGAGCAGTTCTTC.

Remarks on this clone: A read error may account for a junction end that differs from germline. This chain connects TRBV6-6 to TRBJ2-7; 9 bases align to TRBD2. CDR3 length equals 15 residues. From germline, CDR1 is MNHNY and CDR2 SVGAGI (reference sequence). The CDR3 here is CASSYSPSGVWEQYF. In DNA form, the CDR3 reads TGTGCCAGTAGTTACTCTCCTAGCGGGGTTTGGGAGCAGTACTTC.

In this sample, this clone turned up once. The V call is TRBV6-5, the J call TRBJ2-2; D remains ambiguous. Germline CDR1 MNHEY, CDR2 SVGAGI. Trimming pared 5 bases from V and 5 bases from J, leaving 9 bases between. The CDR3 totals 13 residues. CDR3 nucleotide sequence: TGTGCCAGCAGTAGATCGAGTACCGGGGAGCTGTTTTTT. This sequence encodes CASSRSSTGELFF.

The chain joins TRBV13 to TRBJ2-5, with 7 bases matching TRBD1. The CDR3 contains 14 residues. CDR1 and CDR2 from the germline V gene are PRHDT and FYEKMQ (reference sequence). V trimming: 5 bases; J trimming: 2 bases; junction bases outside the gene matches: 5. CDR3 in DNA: TGTGCCAGCAGCCCGGGGACAGCACAAGAGACCCAGTACTTC. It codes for CASSPGTAQETQYF.

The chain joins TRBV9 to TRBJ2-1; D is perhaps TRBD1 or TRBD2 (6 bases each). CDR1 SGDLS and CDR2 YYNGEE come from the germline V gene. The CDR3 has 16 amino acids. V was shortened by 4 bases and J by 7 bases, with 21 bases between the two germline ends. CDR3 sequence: CASSRYAPIGGNEQFF. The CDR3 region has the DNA TGTGCCAGCAGCCGCTACGCCCCAATAGGGGGGAATGAGCAGTTCTTC.

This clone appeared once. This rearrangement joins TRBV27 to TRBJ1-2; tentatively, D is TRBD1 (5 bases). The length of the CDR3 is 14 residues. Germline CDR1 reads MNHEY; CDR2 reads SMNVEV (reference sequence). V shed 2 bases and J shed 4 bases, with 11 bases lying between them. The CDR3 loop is CASSLRQTFYGYTF. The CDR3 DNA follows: TGTGCCAGCAGTTTAAGACAGACCTTCTATGGCTACACCTTC.

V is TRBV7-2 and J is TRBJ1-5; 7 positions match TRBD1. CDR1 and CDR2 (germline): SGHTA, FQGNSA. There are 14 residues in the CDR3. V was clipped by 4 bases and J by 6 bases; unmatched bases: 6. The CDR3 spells CASSSRGERQPQHF. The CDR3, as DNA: TGTGCCAGCAGCTCCAGGGGGGAGCGTCAGCCCCAGCATTTT. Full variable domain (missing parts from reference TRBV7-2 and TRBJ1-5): GAGVSQSPSNKVTEKGKDVELRCDPISGHTALYWYRQSLGQGLEFLIYFQGNSAPDKSGLPSDRFSAERTGGSVSTLTIQRTQQEDSAVYLCASSSRGERQPQHFGDGTRLSIL.

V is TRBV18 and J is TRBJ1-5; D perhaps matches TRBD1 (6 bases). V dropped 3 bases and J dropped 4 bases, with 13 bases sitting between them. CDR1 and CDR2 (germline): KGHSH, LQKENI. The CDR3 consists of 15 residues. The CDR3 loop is CASSPFGQGNQPQHF. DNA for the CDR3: TGTGCCAGCTCACCGTTCGGGCAGGGGAATCAGCCCCAGCATTTT. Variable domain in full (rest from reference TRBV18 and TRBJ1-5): NAGVMQNPRHLVRRRGQEARLRCSPMKGHSHVYWYRQLPEEGLKFMVYLQKENIIDESGMPKERFSAEFPKEGPSILRIQQVVRGDSAAYFCASSPFGQGNQPQHFGDGTRLSIL.